A single sample gave rise to the 12 T cell receptor beta chains below, sequenced in a study of CD8 T cells in Susac syndrome. RNA in amounts of about 0.5 to 1 ug was reverse transcribed with random hexamers. MiXCR, run by TCRdb on the immunoSEQ multiplex PCR reads, gives a single entry per CDR3 protein. The sample has under 110,000 distinct CDR3 sequences, roughly 94% seen once. Input material: CD8+ T cells from PBMCs. Receptors were obtained from a human donor with Susac syndrome.

The CDR3 loop is CSARDDGTEAFF. In DNA form, the CDR3 reads TGCAGTGCTAGAGATGACGGGACTGAAGCTTTCTTT. J is TRBJ1-1 and V is TRBV20-1; D unresolved. Trimming removed 0 bases from V and 5 bases from J, with 7 bases in between. Germline V gives CDR1 DFQATT, CDR2 SNEGSKA (reference sequence). The CDR3 is 12 residues long.

This clonotype was counted a single time. The chain joins TRBV2 to TRBJ1-1; D is ambiguous. CDR3 length: 12 residues. Germline values: CDR1 SNHLY, CDR2 FYNNEI. The V and J ends lost 5 bases and 10 bases respectively, with 14 bases between them. CDR3 residues: CASSPTARGAFF. The CDR3 coding sequence is TGTGCCAGCAGTCCGACCGCCCGGGGAGCTTTCTTT.

The gene calls are TRBV27 and TRBJ1-6; no clear D gene. Germline assignment: CDR1 MNHEY and CDR2 SMNVEV (reference sequence). CDR3 length: 13 amino acids. V was shortened by 6 bases and J by 7 bases, with 10 bases between the two germline ends. This CDR3 is CASSLDGNSPLHF. The CDR3 DNA reads as TGTGCCAGCAGCTTGGACGGCAATTCACCCCTCCACTTT.

The J gene is TRBJ2-5, the V gene TRBV9, with D possibly matching TRBD1 (5 bases). Germline CDR1 and CDR2: SGDLS and YYNGEE. Trimming removed 3 bases at V and 5 bases at J, with 17 bases between. This CDR3 has 15 residues. This chain's CDR3 is CASSANPDSRETQYF. The CDR3 DNA reads as TGTGCCAGCAGCGCGAACCCCGACAGCCGGGAGACCCAGTACTTC.

This clonotype came up once. The chain links TRBV27 to TRBJ2-1; 11 bases match TRBD2. V lost 5 bases to trimming and J lost 2 bases; unmatched junction nucleotides: 5. The CDR3 covers 16 residues. Germline CDR1 is MNHEY and CDR2 is SMNVEV (reference sequence). DNA for the CDR3: TGTGCCAGCAGTCTCTCACTAGCGGGGGCCTACAATGAGCAGTTCTTC. Residues: CASSLSLAGAYNEQFF.

V and J are TRBV3-1 and TRBJ1-5; 9 positions match TRBD1. Per germline, CDR1 LGHDT and CDR2 YNNKEL (reference sequence). J was trimmed by 6 bases and V by 1 base; bases with no gene match: 4. The CDR3 covers 15 residues. The CDR3 nucleotides read TGTGCCAGCAGCCAAGGCACAGGGGGCGTTCAGCCCCAGCATTTT. The encoded protein is CASSQGTGGVQPQHF.

The chain is built from TRBV7-6 and TRBJ2-3, with D hard to call. The germline CDR1 and CDR2 sequences are SGHVS and FNYEAQ. Trimming pared 1 base from V and 0 bases from J, leaving 8 bases between. The CDR3 covers 15 residues. The CDR3 is CASSLVLESTDTQYF. Written as DNA, the CDR3 is TGTGCCAGCAGCTTAGTGCTAGAAAGCACAGATACGCAGTATTTT.

The chain recombines TRBV12-3 or TRBV12-4 with TRBJ2-1, with D possibly matching TRBD1 (6 bases). Trimming pared 3 bases from V and 6 bases from J, leaving 15 bases between. The CDR3 spans 15 residues. CDR3 sequence reads: CASSFAGAEGNEQFF. In DNA, the CDR3 is TGTGCCAGCAGTTTCGCAGGGGCCGAGGGCAATGAGCAGTTCTTC.

The chain combines TRBV15 with TRBJ1-5; D is ambiguous. The CDR3 runs to 13 residues. V was clipped by 0 bases and J by 5 bases, with 5 bases between them. CDR1 LNHNV and CDR2 YYDKDF come from the germline V gene (reference sequence). The DNA of the CDR3 is TGTGCCACCAGCAGAGACAAATATCAGCCCCAGCATTTT. It yields the protein CATSRDKYQPQHF.

The chain is built from TRBV19 and TRBJ1-1; D perhaps matches TRBD1 (5 bases). The CDR3 totals 14 residues. CDR1 LNHDA and CDR2 SQIVND come from the germline V gene (reference sequence). V gave up 6 bases and J gave up 0 bases, with 11 bases separating them. The DNA of the CDR3 is TGTGCCAGTAGGACAGCGATCCTGAACACTGAAGCTTTCTTT. Its translation: CASRTAILNTEAFF.

The rearrangement joins TRBV12-3 or TRBV12-4 to TRBJ1-1; the D gene is possibly TRBD1 (6 bases). This CDR3 has 11 residues. With 5 bases removed from V and 7 bases from J, the gap between germline ends came to 8 bases. CDR3 coding DNA: TGTGCCAGCAGTGGACAGTATGAAGCTTTCTTT. Translated, it gives CASSGQYEAFF.

The rearrangement uses TRBV5-1 and TRBJ2-3; 8 bases are a match to TRBD1. The trim removed 0 bases at V and 2 bases at J, leaving 14 bases unmatched. The germline gives CDR1 SGHRS, CDR2 YFSETQ. This CDR3 spans 19 amino acids. Written as DNA, the CDR3 is TGCGCCAGCAGCTTGGACGCCCACGCAGGGGGCAAATACACAGATACGCAGTATTTT. This translates into CASSLDAHAGGKYTDTQYF.